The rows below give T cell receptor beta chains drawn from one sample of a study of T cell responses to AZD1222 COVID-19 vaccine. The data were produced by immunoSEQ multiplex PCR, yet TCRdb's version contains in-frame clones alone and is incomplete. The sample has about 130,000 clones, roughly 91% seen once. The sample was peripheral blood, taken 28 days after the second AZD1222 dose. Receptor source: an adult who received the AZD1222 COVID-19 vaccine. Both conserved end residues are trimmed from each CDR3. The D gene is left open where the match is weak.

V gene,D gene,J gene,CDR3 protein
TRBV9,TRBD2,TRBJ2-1,ASGFGGGADEQF
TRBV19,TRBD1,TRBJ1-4,ASSMKWDRVNEKLF
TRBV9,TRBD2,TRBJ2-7,ASSPWGGGTYEQY
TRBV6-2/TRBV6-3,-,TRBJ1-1,ASSWGTIGTEAF
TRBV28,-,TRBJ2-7,ASSLLQGQYEQY
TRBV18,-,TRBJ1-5,ASSPATNQPQH
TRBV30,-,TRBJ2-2,AWRSQLIVPGELF
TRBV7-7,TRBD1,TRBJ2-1,ASSADRVNEQF
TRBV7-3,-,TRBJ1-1,ASRLTRNTEAF
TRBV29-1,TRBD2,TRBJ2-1,SVDGIAGAGVYEQF
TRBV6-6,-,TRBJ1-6,ASSYSMPSYNSPLH
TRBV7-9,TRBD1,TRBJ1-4,ASSKGTGYGGATNEKLF
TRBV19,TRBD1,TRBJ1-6,ASSPLQGAIDSPLH
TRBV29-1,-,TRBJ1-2,SVERGRGDGYT
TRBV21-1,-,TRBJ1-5,ASSKSRRGVNQPQH
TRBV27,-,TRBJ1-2,ASTTPGSYGYT
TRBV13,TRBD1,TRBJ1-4,ASSSSGGGEKLF
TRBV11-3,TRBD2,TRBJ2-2,ASSLGGLAGPSVSGELF
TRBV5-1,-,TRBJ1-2,ASSLGGARGYT
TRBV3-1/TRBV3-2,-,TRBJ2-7,ASSQGLIPYEQY
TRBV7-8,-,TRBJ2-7,ASSLTMTYEQY
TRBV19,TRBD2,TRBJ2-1,ASSLSSGGVINEQF
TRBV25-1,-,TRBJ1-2,ASSPYRLIQNYGYT
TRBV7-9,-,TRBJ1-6,ASSLRSDSPLH
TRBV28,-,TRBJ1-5,ASSGGDTSNQPQH
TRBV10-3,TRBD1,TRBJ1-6,AISAQGDYNSPLH
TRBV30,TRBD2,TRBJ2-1,AYALAGGHNEQF
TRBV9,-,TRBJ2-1,ASSDSRRWEQF
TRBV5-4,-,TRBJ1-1,ASSPEISTPEGTEAF
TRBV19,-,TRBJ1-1,ASSERGTEAF
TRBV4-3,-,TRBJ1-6,ASSPALAGDNSPLH
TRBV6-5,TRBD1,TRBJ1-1,ASSYNPGGLTEAF
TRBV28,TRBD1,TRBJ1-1,ASRLTGSGTEAF
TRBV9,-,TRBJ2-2,ASSVWETGELF
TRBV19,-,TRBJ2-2,ASSIRVGVGTGELF
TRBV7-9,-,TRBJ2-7,ASSLRDYEQY
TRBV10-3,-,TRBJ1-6,AIGYGQGSSPLH
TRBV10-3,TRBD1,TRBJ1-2,AITRQGANYGYT
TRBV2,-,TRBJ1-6,ASSVLENSPLH
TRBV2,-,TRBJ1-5,ASSRDKIYQPQH
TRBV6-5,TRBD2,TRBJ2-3,ASSLAGGSTDTQY